This entry concerns a single T cell receptor (beta chain). Its antigen is as yet unknown. The data were taken from a study of T cell responses to AZD1222 COVID-19 vaccine. CDR1 is SGHDN and CDR2 is FVKESK in the germline V gene. The CDR3 runs to 15 residues. The V end lost 4 bases, the J end lost 4 bases, and 17 bases lay between the germline ends. Clones were read by immunoSEQ multiplex PCR, and TCRdb kept only the in-frame ones, dropping some. The profile covers approximately 84,000 clones, with approximately 91% appearing a single time and under 3% taken by the ten largest. Study outcomes and limitations: CD4 TCRs associated with vaccination spanned spike, dominating at 160-218 and 743-854.

The TCR originated in an adult in good health. V and J are TRBV14 and TRBJ2-7, with D possibly matching TRBD2 (5 bases). Sequenced material: peripheral blood, taken on day 0 of AZD1222 vaccination. Written as DNA, the CDR3 is TGTGCCAGCAGCCCACGAGAAGCGGTGGCGTACGAGCAGTACTTC. Translated, it gives CASSPREAVAYEQYF.